These T cell receptor beta chains were read from a single sample in a study of shared T cell receptors in the human thymus. This table comes from immunoSEQ multiplex PCR, and its TCRdb copy is limited to in-frame clones, with some not included. The repertoire holds over 450,000 clones, with about 80% as singletons. These data are also associated with another study on human thymus T cells.

Sequenced: thymocytes. The receptors were sampled from a boy in the first two years of life with a congenital heart defect. Both conserved end residues are part of each CDR3. The order of the fields is D gene, J gene, clone size, V gene, CDR3 DNA, CDR3 protein. D genes are given only for firm matches. Size tells how often a clone was seen (once, few, many) or the class of an expanded clone, and some rows leave it out.

D: NA; J: TRBJ2-7; size: NA; V: TRBV27; DNA: TGTGCCAGCAGTCCCCGACTAGTAGGTTACGAGCAGTACTTC; CDR3: CASSPRLVGYEQYF
D: TRBD2; J: TRBJ2-1; size: few; V: TRBV15; DNA: TGTGCCACCAGCAGGGAAGCGGGAGAATGCAATGAGCAGTTCTTC; CDR3: CATSREAGECNEQFF
D: TRBD1; J: TRBJ2-3; size: NA; V: TRBV9; DNA: TGTGCCAGCAGCGGCCGGGACAGTCCCACAGATACGCAGTATTTT; CDR3: CASSGRDSPTDTQYF
D: TRBD2; J: TRBJ2-7; size: NA; V: TRBV10-3; DNA: TGTGCCATCAGCGGACTAGCGGGAGGCTACGAGCAGTACTTC; CDR3: CAISGLAGGYEQYF
D: TRBD2; J: TRBJ2-5; size: NA; V: TRBV18; DNA: TGTGCCAGCTCACCGACTAGCGGTTTCCAAGAGACCCAGTACTTC; CDR3: CASSPTSGFQETQYF
D: NA; J: TRBJ1-2; size: NA; V: TRBV11-2; DNA: TGTGCCAGCAGCTTAAACGGGACACTTAAGGTCGGCTACACCTTC; CDR3: CASSLNGTLKVGYTF
D: NA; J: TRBJ2-7; size: NA; V: TRBV4-2; DNA: TGTGCCAGCAGCCAAGATAGTCTCCCGGGAGTCCCGGCTGTGATTGAGCAGTACTTC; CDR3: CASSQDSLPGVPAVIEQYF
D: NA; J: TRBJ2-7; size: NA; V: TRBV20-1; DNA: TGCAGTGCCTTAGGGGGGGGCTTC; CDR3: CSALGGGF
D: TRBD1; J: TRBJ2-7; size: NA; V: TRBV11-2; DNA: TGTGCCAGCAGCTCGGGTGACAGGGCCTACGAGCAGTACTTC; CDR3: CASSSGDRAYEQYF
D: TRBD2; J: TRBJ2-1; size: NA; V: TRBV7-2; DNA: TGTGCCAGCAGCTTCGGTCCAAGCGGGGCCTACGAGCAGTTCTTC; CDR3: CASSFGPSGAYEQFF
D: NA; J: TRBJ2-7; size: NA; V: TRBV21-1; DNA: TGTGCCAGCAGCTCACCGGGACAGATATACGAGCAGTACTTC; CDR3: CASSSPGQIYEQYF
D: TRBD2; J: TRBJ2-3; size: NA; V: TRBV13; DNA: TGTGCCAGCAGGGGACCTCGAGCGGGGCCTTTAGATACGCAGTATTTT; CDR3: CASRGPRAGPLDTQYF
D: TRBD1; J: TRBJ1-4; size: once; V: TRBV10-3; DNA: TGTGCCACGGGACAGGACCGTGGTAATGAAAAACTGTTTTTT; CDR3: CATGQDRGNEKLFF
D: TRBD1; J: TRBJ1-2; size: NA; V: TRBV7-3; DNA: TGTGCCAGCAGCCCACGGCCGGACAGGGAAGATGGCTACACCTTC; CDR3: CASSPRPDREDGYTF
D: TRBD2; J: TRBJ2-1; size: NA; V: TRBV5-1; DNA: TGCGCCAGCAGCTCTGGGACTAGCGGGAGATTTGGGTCCTACAATGAGCAGTTCTTC; CDR3: CASSSGTSGRFGSYNEQFF
D: NA; J: TRBJ2-7; size: NA; V: TRBV7-4; DNA: TGTGCCAGCAGCTTTCCGGAGCCTCTTCGAGACGAGCAGTACTTC; CDR3: CASSFPEPLRDEQYF
D: TRBD1; J: TRBJ2-7; size: few; V: TRBV14; DNA: TGTGCCAGCAGCCAAGGACAGGGGCCCACCTACGAGCAGTACTTC; CDR3: CASSQGQGPTYEQYF
D: NA; J: TRBJ2-5; size: NA; V: TRBV7-9; DNA: TGTGCCAGCAGCTTAGCGCTTAGCCCCGTTAGGACCCAGTACTTC; CDR3: CASSLALSPVRTQYF
D: TRBD2; J: TRBJ2-7; size: NA; V: TRBV6-1; DNA: TGTGCCAGCAGTGAAGAATATCTAGCGGGAGTTCGCGAGCAGTACTTC; CDR3: CASSEEYLAGVREQYF
D: NA; J: TRBJ2-5; size: NA; V: TRBV29-1; DNA: TGCAGCGCAGGGCCGCCAGAGACCCAGTACTTC; CDR3: CSAGPPETQYF
D: TRBD1; J: TRBJ2-7; size: NA; V: TRBV28; DNA: TGTGCCAGCACCTCGGACAGGGCCTACGAGCAGTACTTC; CDR3: CASTSDRAYEQYF
D: NA; J: TRBJ1-2; size: NA; V: TRBV18; DNA: TGTGCCAGCTCACACAGGGCTTACCACTATGGCTACACCTTC; CDR3: CASSHRAYHYGYTF
D: TRBD2; J: TRBJ2-5; size: NA; V: TRBV7-7; DNA: TGTGCCAGCAGCTTAGGGCTAGCGGGAACGGAGACCCAGTACTTC; CDR3: CASSLGLAGTETQYF
D: NA; J: TRBJ2-7; size: NA; V: TRBV20-1; DNA: TGCAGTGCTAAGGAGCACGAGCAGTACTTC; CDR3: CSAKEHEQYF
D: TRBD1; J: TRBJ2-2; size: NA; V: TRBV11-2; DNA: TGTGCCAGCAGCACCCCGACAGGGGTCGGGGAGCTGTTTTTT; CDR3: CASSTPTGVGELFF
D: TRBD2; J: TRBJ2-3; size: NA; V: TRBV7-8; DNA: TGTGCCAGCAGCCTAATAACTACCAGCGGGAGGTATGCAGATACGCAGTATTTT; CDR3: CASSLITTSGRYADTQYF
D: TRBD2; J: TRBJ2-6; size: NA; V: TRBV4-2; DNA: TGTGCCAGCAGCCAAGATATGACTAGCGGGAGGGCTGGGGCCAACGTCCTGACTTTC; CDR3: CASSQDMTSGRAGANVLTF
D: TRBD1; J: TRBJ1-4; size: once; V: TRBV11-3; DNA: TGTGCCAGCAGCCCGGGACAGAAAAATGAAAAACTGTTTTTT; CDR3: CASSPGQKNEKLFF
D: TRBD1; J: TRBJ2-7; size: NA; V: TRBV29-1; DNA: TGCAGCGTTTCGGGACAGGGTGGGCACGAGCAGTACTTC; CDR3: CSVSGQGGHEQYF
D: NA; J: TRBJ2-7; size: NA; V: TRBV30; DNA: TGTGCCTGGACCCAACACTCCTACGAGCAGTACTTC; CDR3: CAWTQHSYEQYF
D: NA; J: TRBJ1-5; size: NA; V: TRBV27; DNA: TGTGCCAGCAGTTTATCTGCAGGAGGCAGGGGTAGCAATCAGCCCCAGCATTTT; CDR3: CASSLSAGGRGSNQPQHF
D: TRBD1; J: TRBJ2-5; size: NA; V: TRBV6-5; DNA: TGTGCCAGCAGTCCCCGGGGACAGGGGAAGACCCAGTACTTC; CDR3: CASSPRGQGKTQYF
D: TRBD1; J: TRBJ2-7; size: NA; V: TRBV9; DNA: TGTGCCAGCAGCGGACGGACAGGGGGCGCGGACGAGCAGTACTTC; CDR3: CASSGRTGGADEQYF
D: TRBD2; J: TRBJ2-2; size: once; V: TRBV4-1; DNA: TGCGCCAGCAGCCAACTTGAAGCGGGGGGCCGGGAGCTGTTTTTT; CDR3: CASSQLEAGGRELFF
D: TRBD2; J: TRBJ2-5; size: NA; V: TRBV5-4; DNA: TGTGCCAGCAGCTTGGAGATAGCCGCGGGAGTTCGTCGGGAGACCCAGTACTTC; CDR3: CASSLEIAAGVRRETQYF
D: NA; J: TRBJ2-3; size: NA; V: TRBV5-8; DNA: TGTGCCAGCAGCTTGGGGCTAGAACCAACAGATACGCAGTATTTT; CDR3: CASSLGLEPTDTQYF
D: TRBD1; J: TRBJ2-7; size: NA; V: TRBV19; DNA: TGTGCCAGTAGTAACCTTGTCGCGAGACAGGGGGATGAGCAGTACTTC; CDR3: CASSNLVARQGDEQYF
D: NA; J: TRBJ2-7; size: few; V: TRBV30; DNA: TGTGCCCTCACCGGGCCATTGGGGAGCTCCTACGAGCAGTACTTC; CDR3: CALTGPLGSSYEQYF
D: NA; J: TRBJ2-7; size: few; V: TRBV28; DNA: TGTGCCAGCAGTTTAGGGCGAACCTACGAGCAGTACTTC; CDR3: CASSLGRTYEQYF
D: TRBD1; J: TRBJ2-1; size: NA; V: TRBV6-5; DNA: TGTGCCAGCAGCTCCCGGGACAGGGAAGACAATGAGCAGTTCTTC; CDR3: CASSSRDREDNEQFF
D: NA; J: TRBJ1-1; size: NA; V: TRBV29-1; DNA: TGCAGCGCGAAGTCCGGGAACACTGAAGCTTTCTTT; CDR3: CSAKSGNTEAFF
D: NA; J: TRBJ2-1; size: NA; V: TRBV6-5; DNA: TGTGCCAGCAGCCCCAGGCCTTACAATGAGCAGTTCTTC; CDR3: CASSPRPYNEQFF
D: TRBD2; J: TRBJ2-7; size: once; V: TRBV30; DNA: TGTGCTGGGTTAGTCGGGAGGAGGGAGCAGTACTTC; CDR3: CAGLVGRREQYF
D: NA; J: TRBJ2-2; size: once; V: TRBV7-6; DNA: TGTGCCAGCATCGGGGTAACCGGGGAGCTGTTTTTT; CDR3: CASIGVTGELFF
D: TRBD1; J: TRBJ2-7; size: once; V: TRBV7-8; DNA: TGTGCCAGCAGCTGTGGGACAGGGTGGCCCTACGAGCAGTACTTC; CDR3: CASSCGTGWPYEQYF
D: NA; J: TRBJ2-7; size: NA; V: TRBV15; DNA: TGTGCCACCAGCAGGGGGAAGATGACAGTAGGCTACGAGCAGTACTTC; CDR3: CATSRGKMTVGYEQYF
D: NA; J: TRBJ1-3; size: NA; V: TRBV19; DNA: TGTGCCAGTAGACCCCTCGGTGAGGGTACTGGAAACACCATATATTTT; CDR3: CASRPLGEGTGNTIYF